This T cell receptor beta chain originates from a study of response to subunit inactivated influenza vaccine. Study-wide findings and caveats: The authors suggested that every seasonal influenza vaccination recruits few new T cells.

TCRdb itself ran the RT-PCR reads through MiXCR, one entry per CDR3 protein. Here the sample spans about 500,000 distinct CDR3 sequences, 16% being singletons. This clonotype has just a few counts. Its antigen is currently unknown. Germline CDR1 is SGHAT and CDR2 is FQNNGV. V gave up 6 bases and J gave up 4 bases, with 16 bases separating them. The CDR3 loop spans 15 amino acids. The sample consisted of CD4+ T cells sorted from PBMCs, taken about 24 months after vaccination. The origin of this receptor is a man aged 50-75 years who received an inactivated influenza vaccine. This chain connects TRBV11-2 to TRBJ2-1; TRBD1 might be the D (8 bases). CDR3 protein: CASSQGAGAYNEQFF. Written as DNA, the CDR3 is TGTGCCAGCAGTCAGGGGGCGGGAGCATACAATGAGCAGTTCTTC.